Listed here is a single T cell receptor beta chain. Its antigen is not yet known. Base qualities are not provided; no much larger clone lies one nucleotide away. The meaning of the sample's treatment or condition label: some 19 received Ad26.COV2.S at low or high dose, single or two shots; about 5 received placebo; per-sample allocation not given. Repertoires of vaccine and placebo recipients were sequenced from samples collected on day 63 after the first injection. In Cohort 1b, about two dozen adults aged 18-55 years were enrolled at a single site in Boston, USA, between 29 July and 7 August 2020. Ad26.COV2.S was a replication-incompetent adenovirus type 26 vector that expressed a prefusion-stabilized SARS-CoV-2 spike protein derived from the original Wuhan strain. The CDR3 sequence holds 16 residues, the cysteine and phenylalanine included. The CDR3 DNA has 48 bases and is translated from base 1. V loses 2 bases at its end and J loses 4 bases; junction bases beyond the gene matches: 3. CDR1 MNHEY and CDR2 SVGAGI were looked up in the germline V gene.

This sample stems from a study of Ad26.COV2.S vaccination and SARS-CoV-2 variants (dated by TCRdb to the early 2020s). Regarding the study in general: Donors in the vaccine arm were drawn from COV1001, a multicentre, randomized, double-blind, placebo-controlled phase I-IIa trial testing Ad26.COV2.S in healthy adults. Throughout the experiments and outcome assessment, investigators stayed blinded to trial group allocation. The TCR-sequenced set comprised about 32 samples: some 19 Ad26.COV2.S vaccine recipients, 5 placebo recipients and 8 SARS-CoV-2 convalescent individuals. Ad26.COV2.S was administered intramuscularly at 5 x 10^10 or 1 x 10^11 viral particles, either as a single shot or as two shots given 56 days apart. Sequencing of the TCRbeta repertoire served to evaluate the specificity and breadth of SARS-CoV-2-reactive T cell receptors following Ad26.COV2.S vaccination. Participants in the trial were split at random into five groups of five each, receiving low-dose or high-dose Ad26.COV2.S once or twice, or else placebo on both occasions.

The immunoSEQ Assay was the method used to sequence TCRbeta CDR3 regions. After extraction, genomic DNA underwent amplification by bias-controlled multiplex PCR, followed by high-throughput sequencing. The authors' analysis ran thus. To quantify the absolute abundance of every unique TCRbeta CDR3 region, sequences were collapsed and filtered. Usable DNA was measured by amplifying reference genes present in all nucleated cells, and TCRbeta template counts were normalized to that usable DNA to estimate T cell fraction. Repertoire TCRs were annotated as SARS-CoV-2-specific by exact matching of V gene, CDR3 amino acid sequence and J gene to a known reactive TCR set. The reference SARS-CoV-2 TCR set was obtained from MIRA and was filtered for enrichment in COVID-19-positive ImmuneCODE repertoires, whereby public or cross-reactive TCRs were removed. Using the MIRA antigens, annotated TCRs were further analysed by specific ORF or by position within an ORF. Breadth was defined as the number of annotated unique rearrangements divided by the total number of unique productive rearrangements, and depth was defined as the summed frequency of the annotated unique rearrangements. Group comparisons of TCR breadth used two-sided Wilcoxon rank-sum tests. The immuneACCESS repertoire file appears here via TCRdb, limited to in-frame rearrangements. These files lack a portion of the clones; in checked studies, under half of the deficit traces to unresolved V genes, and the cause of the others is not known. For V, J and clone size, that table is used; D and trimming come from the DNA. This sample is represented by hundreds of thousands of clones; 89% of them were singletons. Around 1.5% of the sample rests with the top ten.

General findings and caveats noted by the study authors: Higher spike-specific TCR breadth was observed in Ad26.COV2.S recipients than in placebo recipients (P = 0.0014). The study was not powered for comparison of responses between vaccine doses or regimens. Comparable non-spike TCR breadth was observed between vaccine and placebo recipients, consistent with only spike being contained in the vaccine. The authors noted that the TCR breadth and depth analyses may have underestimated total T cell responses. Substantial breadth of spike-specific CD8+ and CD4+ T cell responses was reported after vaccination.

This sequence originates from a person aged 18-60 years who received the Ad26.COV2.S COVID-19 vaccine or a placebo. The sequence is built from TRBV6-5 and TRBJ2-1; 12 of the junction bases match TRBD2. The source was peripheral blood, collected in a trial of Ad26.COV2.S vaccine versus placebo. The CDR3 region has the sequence CASSYTLAGGYNEQFF. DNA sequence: TGTGCCAGCAGTTACACCCTAGCGGGAGGGTACAATGAGCAGTTCTTC.